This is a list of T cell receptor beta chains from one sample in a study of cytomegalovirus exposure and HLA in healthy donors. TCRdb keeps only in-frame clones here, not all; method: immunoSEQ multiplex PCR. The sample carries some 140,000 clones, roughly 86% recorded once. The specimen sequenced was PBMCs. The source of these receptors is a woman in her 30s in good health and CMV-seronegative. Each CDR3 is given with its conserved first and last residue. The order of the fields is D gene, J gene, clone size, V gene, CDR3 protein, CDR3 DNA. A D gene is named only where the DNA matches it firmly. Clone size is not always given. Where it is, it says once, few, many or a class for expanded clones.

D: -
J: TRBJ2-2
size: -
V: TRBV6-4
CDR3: CASSDRGYANTGELFF
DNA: TGTGCCAGCAGTGACAGGGGGTACGCGAACACCGGGGAGCTGTTTTTT

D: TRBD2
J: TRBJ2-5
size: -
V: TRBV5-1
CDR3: CASSLALTSGGQETQYF
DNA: TGCGCCAGCAGCTTGGCCCTGACTAGCGGGGGGCAAGAGACCCAGTACTTC

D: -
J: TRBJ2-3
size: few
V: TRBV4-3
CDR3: CASSQAIVDSDTQYF
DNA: TGCGCCAGCAGCCAAGCCATAGTGGACTCGGATACGCAGTATTTT

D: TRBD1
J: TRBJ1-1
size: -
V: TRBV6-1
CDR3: CASSEVTGFSAFF
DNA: TGTGCCAGCAGTGAAGTGACAGGGTTTTCAGCTTTCTTT

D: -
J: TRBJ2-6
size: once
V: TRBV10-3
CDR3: CAISESTATSGANVLTF
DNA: TGTGCCATCAGTGAGTCGACAGCCACCTCTGGGGCCAACGTCCTGACTTTC

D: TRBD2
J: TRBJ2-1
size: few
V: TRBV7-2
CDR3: CASSTSGGGRFF
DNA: TGTGCCAGCAGCACTAGCGGGGGGGGGAGGTTCTTC

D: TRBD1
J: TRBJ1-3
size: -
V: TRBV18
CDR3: CASSPGQEVSGNTIYF
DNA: TGTGCCAGCTCCCCGGGACAGGAGGTCTCTGGAAACACCATATATTTT

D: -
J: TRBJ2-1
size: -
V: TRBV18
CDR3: CASSPPGLPYYQFF
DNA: TGTGCCAGCTCACCCCCGGGACTCCCTTACTACCAGTTCTTC

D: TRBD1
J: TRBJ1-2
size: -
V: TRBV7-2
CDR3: CASSHGTVYGYTF
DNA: TGTGCCAGCAGCCACGGGACAGTTTATGGCTACACCTTC

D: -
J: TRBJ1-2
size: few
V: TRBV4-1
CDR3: CASSHSNSVVFDGYTF
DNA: TGCGCCAGCAGTCACTCCAACTCGGTAGTTTTCGATGGCTACACCTTC

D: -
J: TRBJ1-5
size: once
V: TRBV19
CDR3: CASSGTRSNQPQHF
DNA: TGTGCCAGTAGCGGTACTCGGAGCAATCAGCCCCAGCATTTT

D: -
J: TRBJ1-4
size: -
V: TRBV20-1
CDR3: CSALTGSGLFF
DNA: TGCAGTGCCCTAACAGGGAGCGGACTGTTTTTT

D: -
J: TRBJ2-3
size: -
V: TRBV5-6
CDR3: CASSLLRGSSHTDTQYF
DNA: TGTGCCAGCAGCTTACTTCGGGGGAGCTCACACACAGATACGCAGTATTTT